The clone carrying this T cell receptor (beta chain) was picked up one time. The target antigen is unknown. These data are taken from a study of Tregs in tolerant kidney transplant recipients. Study as a whole: CD4+CD25+CD127- cells came from approximately 3-day belatacept mixed lymphocyte reactions, some with roughly five-day graft donor restimulation. Recipient cells were told from donor cells by antibody staining.

Data came from immunoSEQ multiplex PCR; TCRdb stores just in-frame clones and leaves some out. The sample has 35,000 to 50,000 clones, about 95% seen once. Study-level points and caveats: Expanding Tregs on activated donor B cells appeared to best identify donor-specific TCRbeta clones. Findings come from small patient numbers and require larger validation.

The sequencing input was Tregs from blood cultured with allogeneic cells. The source of this sequence is a human donor in good health.

The CDR3 region has the DNA TGCGCCAGCAGCTTCCGACAGGGTGGGACAGATACGCAGTATTTT. It specifies CASSFRQGGTDTQYF. V usage is TRBV5-1 and J usage is TRBJ2-3, with TRBD1 matching over 7 bases. CDR1 SGHRS and CDR2 YFSETQ come from the germline V gene. CDR3 length: 15 residues. V dropped 2 bases and J dropped 3; count of bases not matched to a gene: 6.